The clone carrying this T cell receptor (beta chain) has just a few counts. The CDR3 consists of 14 residues. J was trimmed by 2 bases and V by 4 bases; bases with no gene match: 3. Germline CDR1 MDHEN, CDR2 SYDVKM. The record originates from a study of response to subunit inactivated influenza vaccine. From the RT-PCR reads, TCRdb called clonotypes with MiXCR, one entry per CDR3 protein. The sample shows hundreds of thousands of distinct CDR3 sequences, around a sixth of them seen only once. Sample: PBMCs from blood, taken about 11 days after vaccination. The chain joins TRBV28 to TRBJ2-3, with 7 bases fitting TRBD1. The origin of this receptor is a middle-aged man who received an inactivated influenza vaccine. The CDR3 coding sequence is TGTGCCAGCAGTTGGGACAGAACCACAGATACGCAGTATTTT. It translates to CASSWDRTTDTQYF.